This T cell receptor beta chain emerged from a study of cytomegalovirus exposure and HLA in healthy donors. PCR amplification relied on 60 Vbeta primers (plus 13 Jbeta primers). Source study methods: Later analysis identified tens of millions of unique TCR beta chains, approximately 10 million shared. Some clones are missing from TCRdb's copy, which holds only in-frame ones; the method was immunoSEQ multiplex PCR. For V, J and clone size, that table is used; D and trimming come from the DNA. The sample shows 200,000 or so clones, approximately 83% of them seen only once. Study-level findings and limits: Later analysis found that TCR beta chains associated with HLA were more clonally expanded than other, equally common chains. In most subjects, TCR beta sequences reportedly gave accurate predictions of HLA-A and HLA-B alleles.

In its sample, this clone was seen a few times. Its specificity is unknown. Germline values: CDR1 MNHNY, CDR2 SVGAGI (reference sequence). The CDR3 length is 15 residues. Deletions cut 0 bases from V and 3 bases from J, with 11 bases between. The chain is built from TRBV6-6 and TRBJ1-1, with D possibly matching TRBD1 (5 bases). The material sequenced was PBMCs. The clonotype comes from a girl under 18 in good health and CMV-seronegative. CDR3 DNA sequence: TGTGCCAGCAGTTACTCTCCAGGGTGGGACACTGAAGCTTTCTTT. Protein sequence: CASSYSPGWDTEAFF.